This T cell receptor (beta chain) came from a study of blood T cell repertoires in COVID-19 (dated by TCRdb to 2020 to 2022). With respect to the entire study: Samples covering the acute and convalescent phases of COVID-19 were provided by collaborators in the United States, Italy and Spain. The prospective study material was composed of cDNA or gDNA derived from T cells, B-cell-depleted T cells, or PBMCs. The dataset comprised deeply sampled blood TCRbeta repertoires from subjects exposed to, actively infected with, or recovered from COVID-19. The repertoires were made available in a free public database intended to serve as a resource for research on the immune response to SARS-CoV-2. Samples came from the ongoing ImmuneRACE study (first 160 participants) plus 1,254 subjects from 6 global collaborators. The sample metadata nearly always contained a de-identified subject ID, COVID-19 status, age in years and sex. Where available, HLA class I and class II types were taken from metadata supplied by the sample provider and were not determined by assay-based typing. Broader findings and caveats from the paper: The amount of clinical and demographic metadata varied by source and participant and was provided uncurated.

About this clone: No cognate antigen has been identified for it. No base qualities exist here, and no much larger clone lies one base off it.

The CDR3 sequence holds 14 residues, the cysteine and phenylalanine included. Only CDR3 DNA is held: 42 bases, read in frame from base 1. CDR1 and CDR2, per the germline V gene (reference sequence), are GTSNPN and SVGIG. At the junction V is shortened by 7 bases and J by 2 bases; bases outside the gene matches: 11. TCRbeta CDR3 regions were amplified from genomic DNA by means of the immunoSEQ Assay, a bias-controlled multiplex PCR. In the source study's methods: Nucleated cell counts per sample were estimated from amplification of reference gene primers within the assay. To quantify the absolute abundance of each unique TCRbeta CDR3 rearrangement, sequence reads were collapsed and filtered. Productive Simpson clonality was computed per sample as the square root of Simpson's diversity index over productive rearrangements. The table comes from immuneACCESS by way of TCRdb, which keeps in-frame sequences with V and J called. Part of the clones is missing from these tables; in studies checked, under half for an unresolved V gene and the rest for unknown reasons. The V and J calls and clone size come from that table; D and trimming were worked out from the DNA. This sample is represented by 70,000 to 90,000 clones; under 80% of them were singletons. The ten largest make up around 2.6% of the sample.

Whole blood was collected in K2EDTA tubes by collaborating institutions according to the institutions' own protocols. For TCRbeta analysis, collaborators shipped samples as frozen whole blood, isolated PBMCs, or DNA extracted from either of those sample types. This receptor chain uses TRBV30 and TRBJ2-7; TRBD2 agrees with 7 junctional bases. Sample: peripheral blood. This TCR came from a human donor with acute or convalescent COVID-19. The donor label of this sample is uncertain. CDR3 loop: CASNGASGPYEQYF. The DNA sequence is TGTGCCTCCAATGGGGCTAGCGGACCCTACGAGCAGTACTTC.